The clone carrying this T cell receptor beta chain came up many times. V was shortened by 0 bases and J by 6 bases, with 6 bases between the two germline ends. The CDR3 extends over 13 amino acids. In germline, CDR1 is SGHRS, CDR2 YFSETQ. From the 5' RACE reads, TCRdb called clonotypes with MiXCR, one entry per CDR3 protein. The sample yields about 92,000 distinct CDR3 sequences, about 9% seen once. The data stem from a study of CD8 T cells in ankylosing spondylitis. The TCR sequence derives from a male donor with ankylosing spondylitis or in good health (not recorded which). The sequencing input was blood, either unsorted or a sorted T cell fraction (not recorded which). The chain uses TRBV5-1 and TRBJ2-2, with unresolved D. This CDR3 is CASSLARPGELFF. The CDR3 region has the DNA TGCGCCAGCAGCTTGGCGAGACCCGGGGAGCTGTTTTTT. Full variable domain (missing parts from reference TRBV5-1 and TRBJ2-2): KAGVTQTPRYLIKTRGQQVTLSCSPISGHRSVSWYQQTPGQGLQFLFEYFSETQRNKGNFPGRFSGRQFSNSRSEMNVSTLELGDSALYLCASSLARPGELFFGEGSRLTVL.